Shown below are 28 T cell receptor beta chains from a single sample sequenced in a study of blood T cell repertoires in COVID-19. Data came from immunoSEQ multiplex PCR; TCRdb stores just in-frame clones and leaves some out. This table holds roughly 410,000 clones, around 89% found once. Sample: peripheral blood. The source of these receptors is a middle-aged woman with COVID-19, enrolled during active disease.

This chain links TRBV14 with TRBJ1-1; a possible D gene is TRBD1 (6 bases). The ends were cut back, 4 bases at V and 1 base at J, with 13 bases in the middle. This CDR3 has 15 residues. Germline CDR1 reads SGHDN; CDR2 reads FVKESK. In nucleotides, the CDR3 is TGTGCCAGCAGCCCCTTGGGACAACCGAACACTGAAGCTTTCTTT. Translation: CASSPLGQPNTEAFF. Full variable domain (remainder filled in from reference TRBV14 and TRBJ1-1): EAGVTQFPSHSVIEKGQTVTLRCDPISGHDNLYWYRRVMGKEIKFLLHFVKESKQDESGMPNNRFLAERTGGTYSTLKVQPAELEDSGVYFCASSPLGQPNTEAFFGQGTRLTVV.

In DNA, the CDR3 is TGTGCCAGCAGCGTAGCTCGGGTGAACACTGAAGCTTTCTTT. Protein product: CASSVARVNTEAFF. The V gene is TRBV9, the J gene TRBJ1-1; unclear D gene. The germline gives CDR1 SGDLS, CDR2 YYNGEE. The CDR3 spans 14 residues. Trimming removed 0 bases at V and 0 bases at J, with 6 bases between.

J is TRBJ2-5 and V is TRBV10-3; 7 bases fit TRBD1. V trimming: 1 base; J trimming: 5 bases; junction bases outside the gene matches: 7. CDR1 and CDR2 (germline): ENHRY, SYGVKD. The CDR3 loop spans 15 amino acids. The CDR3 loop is CAISELGTAQETQYF. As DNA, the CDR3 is TGTGCCATCAGTGAGTTGGGGACAGCCCAGGAGACCCAGTACTTC.

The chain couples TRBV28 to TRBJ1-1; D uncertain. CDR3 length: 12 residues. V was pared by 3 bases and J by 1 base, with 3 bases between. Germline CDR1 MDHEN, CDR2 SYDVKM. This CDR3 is CASSFRNTEAFF. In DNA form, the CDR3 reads TGTGCCAGCAGTTTCCGGAACACTGAAGCTTTCTTT.

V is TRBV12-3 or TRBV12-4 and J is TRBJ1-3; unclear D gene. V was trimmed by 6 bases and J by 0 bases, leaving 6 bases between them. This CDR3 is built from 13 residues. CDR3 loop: CASSLPSGNTIYF. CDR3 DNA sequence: TGTGCCAGCAGCCTCCCCTCTGGAAACACCATATATTTT.

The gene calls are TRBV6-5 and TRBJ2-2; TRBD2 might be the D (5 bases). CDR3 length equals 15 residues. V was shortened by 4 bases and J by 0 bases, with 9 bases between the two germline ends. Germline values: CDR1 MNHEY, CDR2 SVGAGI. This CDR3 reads CASSFGVTNTGELFF. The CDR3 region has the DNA TGTGCCAGCAGTTTCGGGGTTACGAACACCGGGGAGCTGTTTTTT.

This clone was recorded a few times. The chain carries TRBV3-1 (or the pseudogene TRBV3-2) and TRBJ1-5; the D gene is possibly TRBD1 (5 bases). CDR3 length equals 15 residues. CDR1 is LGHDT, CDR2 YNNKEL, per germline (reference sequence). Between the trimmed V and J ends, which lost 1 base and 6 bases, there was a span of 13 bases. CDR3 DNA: TGTGCCAGCAGCCAAGTAGGCCAGGGAGGTCAGCCCCAGCATTTT. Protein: CASSQVGQGGQPQHF.

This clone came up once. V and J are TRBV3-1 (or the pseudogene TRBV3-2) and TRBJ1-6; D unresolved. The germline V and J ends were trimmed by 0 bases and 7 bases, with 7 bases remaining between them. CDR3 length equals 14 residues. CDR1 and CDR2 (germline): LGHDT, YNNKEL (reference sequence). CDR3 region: CASSQESENSPLHF. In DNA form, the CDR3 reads TGTGCCAGCAGCCAAGAGAGCGAGAATTCACCCCTCCACTTT.

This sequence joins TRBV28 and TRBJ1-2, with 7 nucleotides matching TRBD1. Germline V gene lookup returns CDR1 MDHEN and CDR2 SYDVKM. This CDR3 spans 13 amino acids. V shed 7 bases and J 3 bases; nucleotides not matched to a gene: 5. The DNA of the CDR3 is TGTGCCAGCATAGGGGGCAAAGACTATGGCTACACCTTC. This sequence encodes CASIGGKDYGYTF.

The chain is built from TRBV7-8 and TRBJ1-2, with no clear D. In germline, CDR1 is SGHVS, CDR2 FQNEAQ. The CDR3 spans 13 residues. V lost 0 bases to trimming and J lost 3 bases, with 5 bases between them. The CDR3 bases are TGTGCCAGCAGCTTAGCCACGGACTATGGCTACACCTTC. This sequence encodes CASSLATDYGYTF.

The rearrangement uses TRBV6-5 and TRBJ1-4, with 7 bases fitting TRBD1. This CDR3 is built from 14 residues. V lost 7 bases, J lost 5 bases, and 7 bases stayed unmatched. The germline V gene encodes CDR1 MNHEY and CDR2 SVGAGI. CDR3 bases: TGTGCCAGCACGCTGACAGGGACCAATGAAAAACTGTTTTTT. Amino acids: CASTLTGTNEKLFF.

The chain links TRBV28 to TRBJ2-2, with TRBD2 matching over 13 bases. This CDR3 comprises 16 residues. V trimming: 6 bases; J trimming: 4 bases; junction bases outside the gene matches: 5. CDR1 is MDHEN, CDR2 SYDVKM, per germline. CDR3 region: CASRQGLAGRTGELFF. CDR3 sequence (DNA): TGTGCCAGCAGGCAGGGACTAGCGGGACGCACCGGGGAGCTGTTTTTT.

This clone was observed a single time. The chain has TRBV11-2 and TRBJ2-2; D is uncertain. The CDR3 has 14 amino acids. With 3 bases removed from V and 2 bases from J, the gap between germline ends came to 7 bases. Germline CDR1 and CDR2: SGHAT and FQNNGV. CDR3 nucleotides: TGTGCCAGCAGCTTTGGAGTCAACACCGGGGAGCTGTTTTTT. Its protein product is CASSFGVNTGELFF.

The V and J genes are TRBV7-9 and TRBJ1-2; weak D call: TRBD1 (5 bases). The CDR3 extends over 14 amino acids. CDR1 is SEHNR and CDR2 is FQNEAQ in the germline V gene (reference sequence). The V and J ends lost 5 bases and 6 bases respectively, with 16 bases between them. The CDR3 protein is CASSIATAPNGYTF. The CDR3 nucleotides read TGTGCCAGCAGCATCGCGACAGCTCCAAATGGCTACACCTTC.

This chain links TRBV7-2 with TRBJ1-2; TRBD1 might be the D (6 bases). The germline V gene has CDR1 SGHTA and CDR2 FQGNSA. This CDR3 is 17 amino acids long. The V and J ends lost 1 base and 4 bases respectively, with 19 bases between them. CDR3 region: CASSLGAGAKRSYGYTF. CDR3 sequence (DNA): TGTGCCAGCAGCTTAGGGGCAGGGGCGAAAAGATCCTATGGCTACACCTTC.

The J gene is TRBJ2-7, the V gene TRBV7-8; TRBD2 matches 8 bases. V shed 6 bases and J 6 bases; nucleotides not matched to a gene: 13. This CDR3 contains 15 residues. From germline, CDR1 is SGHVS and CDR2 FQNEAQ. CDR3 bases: TGTGCCAGCAGTTTTACGGGACTAGTCACGTCCGAGCAGTACTTC. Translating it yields CASSFTGLVTSEQYF.

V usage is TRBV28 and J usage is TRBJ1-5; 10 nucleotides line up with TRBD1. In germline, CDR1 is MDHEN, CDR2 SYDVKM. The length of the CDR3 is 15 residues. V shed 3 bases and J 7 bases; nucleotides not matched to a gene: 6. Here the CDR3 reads CASSLPTGGQQPQHF. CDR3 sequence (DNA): TGTGCCAGCAGTTTGCCGACAGGGGGCCAGCAGCCCCAGCATTTT. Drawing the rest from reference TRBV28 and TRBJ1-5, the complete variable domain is DVKVTQSSRYLVKRTGEKVFLECVQDMDHENMFWYRQDPGLGLRLIYFSYDVKMKEKGDIPEGYSVSREKKERFSLILESASTNQTSMYLCASSLPTGGQQPQHFGDGTRLSIL.

The CDR3 DNA is TGTGCCAGTAGTGCCGGACAGGGGGCGACCTACGAGCAGTACTTC. Translation: CASSAGQGATYEQYF. The chain combines TRBV19 with TRBJ2-7, with 11 bases lining up with TRBD1. V lost 5 bases and J lost 2; bases outside the gene matches: 5. The germline V gene encodes CDR1 LNHDA and CDR2 SQIVND (reference sequence). CDR3 size: 15 residues. The whole variable domain, filled in from reference TRBV19 and TRBJ2-7, reads DGGITQSPKYLFRKEGQNVTLSCEQNLNHDAMYWYRQDPGQGLRLIYYSQIVNDFQKGDIAEGYSVSREKKESFPLTVTSAQKNPTAFYLCASSAGQGATYEQYFGPGTRLTVT.

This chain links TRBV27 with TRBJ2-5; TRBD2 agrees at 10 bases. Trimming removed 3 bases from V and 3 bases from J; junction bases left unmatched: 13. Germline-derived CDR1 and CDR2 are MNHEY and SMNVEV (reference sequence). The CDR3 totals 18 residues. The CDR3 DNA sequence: TGTGCCAGCAGTTTCAGCAAGCGGGGGGGCCTATTCGAAGAGACCCAGTACTTC. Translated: CASSFSKRGGLFEETQYF.

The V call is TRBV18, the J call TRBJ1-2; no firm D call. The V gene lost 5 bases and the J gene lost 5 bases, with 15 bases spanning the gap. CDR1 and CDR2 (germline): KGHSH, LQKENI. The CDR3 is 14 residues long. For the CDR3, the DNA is TGTGCCAGCTCAAAAGATCTATCCCCTTATGGCTACACCTTC. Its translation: CASSKDLSPYGYTF.

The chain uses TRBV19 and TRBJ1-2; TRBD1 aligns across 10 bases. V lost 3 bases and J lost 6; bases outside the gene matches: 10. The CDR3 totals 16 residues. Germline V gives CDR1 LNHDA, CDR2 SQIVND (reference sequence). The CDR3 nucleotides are TGTGCCAGTAGTATTCCCGACAGGGGGCATTTCGATGGCTACACCTTC. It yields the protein CASSIPDRGHFDGYTF.

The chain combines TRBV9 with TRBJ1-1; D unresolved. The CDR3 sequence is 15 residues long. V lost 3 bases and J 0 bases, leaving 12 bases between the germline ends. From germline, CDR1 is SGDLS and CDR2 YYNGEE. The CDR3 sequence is CASSAQRRMNTEAFF. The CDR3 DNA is TGTGCCAGCAGCGCCCAGCGAAGGATGAACACTGAAGCTTTCTTT. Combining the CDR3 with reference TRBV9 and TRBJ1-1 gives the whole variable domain DSGVTQTPKHLITATGQRVTLRCSPRSGDLSVYWYQQSLDQGLQFLIQYYNGEERAKGNILERFSAQQFPDLHSELNLSSLELGDSALYFCASSAQRRMNTEAFFGQGTRLTVV.

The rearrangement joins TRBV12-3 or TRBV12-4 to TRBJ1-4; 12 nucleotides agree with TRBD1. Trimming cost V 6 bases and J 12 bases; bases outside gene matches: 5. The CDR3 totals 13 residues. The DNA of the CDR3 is TGTGCCAGCAGCATGGGACAGGGGGCTGAACTGTTTTTT. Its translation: CASSMGQGAELFF.

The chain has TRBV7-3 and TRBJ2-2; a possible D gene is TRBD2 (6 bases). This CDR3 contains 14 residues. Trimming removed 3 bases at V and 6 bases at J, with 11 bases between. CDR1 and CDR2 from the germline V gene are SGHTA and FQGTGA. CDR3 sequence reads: CASSLLSGAGELFF. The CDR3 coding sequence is TGTGCCAGCAGCTTGTTATCGGGGGCCGGGGAGCTGTTTTTT.

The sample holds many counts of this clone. CDR3 bases: TGTGCCAGCAGACCTACCACGGGACAGGGGAAACGGCCCCAGCATTTT. Encoded protein: CASRPTTGQGKRPQHF. This chain joins TRBV6-6 and TRBJ1-5, with TRBD1 identical over 10 bases. CDR1 is MNHNY, CDR2 SVGAGI, per germline (reference sequence). The CDR3 is 16 residues long. V shed 6 bases, J shed 9 bases, and the junction held 14 bases outside the gene matches.

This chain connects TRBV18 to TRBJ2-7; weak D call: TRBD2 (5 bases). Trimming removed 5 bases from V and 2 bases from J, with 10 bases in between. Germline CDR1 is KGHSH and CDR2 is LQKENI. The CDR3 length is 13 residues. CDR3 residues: CASSSGLTYEQYF. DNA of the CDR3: TGTGCCAGCTCATCCGGACTGACCTACGAGCAGTACTTC.

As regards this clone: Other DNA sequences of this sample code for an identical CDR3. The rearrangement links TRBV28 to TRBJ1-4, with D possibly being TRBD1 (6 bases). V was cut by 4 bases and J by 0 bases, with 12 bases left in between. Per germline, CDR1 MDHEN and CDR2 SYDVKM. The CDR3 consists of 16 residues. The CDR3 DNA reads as TGTGCCAGCAGTTCTCGGGGGGCGGCAACTAATGAAAAACTGTTTTTT. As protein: CASSSRGAATNEKLFF.

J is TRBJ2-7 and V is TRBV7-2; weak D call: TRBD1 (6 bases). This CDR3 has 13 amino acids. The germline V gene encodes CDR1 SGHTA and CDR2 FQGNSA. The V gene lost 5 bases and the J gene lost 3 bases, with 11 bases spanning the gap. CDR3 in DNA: TGTGCCAGCAGCACAGGGACGTACTACGAGCAGTACTTC. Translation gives CASSTGTYYEQYF. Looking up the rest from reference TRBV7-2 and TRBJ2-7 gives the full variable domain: GAGVSQSPSNKVTEKGKDVELRCDPISGHTALYWYRQSLGQGLEFLIYFQGNSAPDKSGLPSDRFSAERTGGSVSTLTIQRTQQEDSAVYLCASSTGTYYEQYFGPGTRLTVT.